The rows below give T cell receptor beta chains drawn from one sample of a study of cytomegalovirus exposure and HLA in healthy donors. Using immunoSEQ multiplex PCR, the repertoire was profiled, and TCRdb retains in-frame clones only, with some absent. Among 120,000 to 150,000 clones listed, 60% to 80% were seen once. The specimen was PBMCs. The source is a woman between 25 and 40 years old in good health and CMV-seronegative. The CDR3 runs from the conserved cysteine through the conserved F or W. The D gene is left open where the match is weak. Rows may omit the clone size; those that give it use once, few, many or a size class.

V gene	D gene	clone size	J gene	CDR3 DNA	CDR3 protein
TRBV7-3	TRBD2	NA	TRBJ2-1	TGTGCCAGCAGCTTATGGACTAGCGCGTACAATGAGCAGTTCTTC	CASSLWTSAYNEQFF
TRBV10-3	NA	NA	TRBJ2-1	TGTGCCACGTTGACTAGTTCTGAGCAGTTCTTC	CATLTSSEQFF
TRBV2	NA	NA	TRBJ2-4	TGTGCCAGCCTTGCAGGCCTAAGGGGCAAAAACATTCAGTACTTC	CASLAGLRGKNIQYF
TRBV28	TRBD2	NA	TRBJ2-1	TGTGCCAGCAGTTTGGGGGACTATAGGGACAATGAGCAGTTCTTC	CASSLGDYRDNEQFF
TRBV18	TRBD1	NA	TRBJ2-7	TGTGCCAGCTCACAATTGACAGGGGTTACCTACGAGCAGTACTTC	CASSQLTGVTYEQYF
TRBV5-1	NA	few	TRBJ2-3	TGCGCCAGCAGCCCCCGCCTAAGTACAGCCGACCAGCAGTATTTT	CASSPRLSTADQQYF
TRBV4-1	TRBD2	NA	TRBJ2-1	TGCGCCAGCAGCCAAGGGGACTACGGCAATGAGCAGTTCTTC	CASSQGDYGNEQFF
TRBV5-1	TRBD2	NA	TRBJ2-2	TGCGCCAGCAGCTTGGGCCTAGCGGGCACCGGGGAGCTGTTTTTT	CASSLGLAGTGELFF
TRBV21-1	NA	once	TRBJ2-6	TGTGCCAGCAGCCTCCGGGACAATACGGTCTCCGGGGCCAACGTCCTGACTTTC	CASSLRDNTVSGANVLTF
TRBV7-9	NA	NA	TRBJ2-2	TGTTCCAGCAGCCCCCGTAGTTTGATTTACACCGGGGAGCTGTTTTTT	CSSSPRSLIYTGELFF
TRBV5-6	NA	NA	TRBJ2-3	TGTGCCAGCAGCTTATTCAGTCCCCCAGATACGCAGTATTTT	CASSLFSPPDTQYF
TRBV19	NA	NA	TRBJ1-1	TGTGCCAGTAGTATAGTGAGGGACACTGAAGCTTTCTTT	CASSIVRDTEAFF
TRBV6-5	TRBD1	NA	TRBJ2-5	TGTGCCAGCAGGGGACAGGGCGGAGAAGAGACCCAGTACTTC	CASRGQGGEETQYF
TRBV27	NA	NA	TRBJ1-1	TGTGCCAGCAGCTTGTGGGGCAGGGGCCTCCGTATGAACACTGAAGCTTTCTTT	CASSLWGRGLRMNTEAFF
TRBV27	TRBD1	few	TRBJ2-1	TGTGCCAGCATCAGGGACAGCTCCTACAATGAGCAGTTCTTC	CASIRDSSYNEQFF
TRBV12-5	NA	NA	TRBJ1-1	TGTGCTAGTGGTTTTTCAGGGTTGGGGGAAGCTTTCTTT	CASGFSGLGEAFF
TRBV7-2	NA	NA	TRBJ2-2	TGTGCCAGCAGGAAAGTCAGGGGAAGTGACACCGGGGAGCTGTTTTTT	CASRKVRGSDTGELFF
TRBV7-9	NA	few	TRBJ1-4	TGTGCCAGCAGCTTACAGGGCGAAAAACTGTTTTTT	CASSLQGEKLFF
TRBV27	TRBD1	NA	TRBJ2-4	TGTGCCAGCGGGGGACAGGTTGACATTCAGTACTTC	CASGGQVDIQYF
TRBV7-8	NA	few	TRBJ2-3	TGTGCCAGCAGCTTAGAACAGACCACAGATACGCAGTATTTT	CASSLEQTTDTQYF
TRBV5-6	TRBD2	once	TRBJ2-3	TGTGCCAGCAGCTTGGAGGACTACAGCGGGGACGGGCCAGATACGCAGTATTTT	CASSLEDYSGDGPDTQYF
TRBV6-5	TRBD2	few	TRBJ2-1	TGTGCCAGCACCTCCGGACTAGCTGGATATGAGCAGTTCTTC	CASTSGLAGYEQFF
TRBV7-2	NA	NA	TRBJ2-1	TGTGCCAGCAGCTTAGAGCCTCTGTTCGCGGACTCCGGCAATGAGCAGTTCTTC	CASSLEPLFADSGNEQFF
TRBV6-6	TRBD1	NA	TRBJ1-5	TGTGCCAGCAGGCTTGGACAGGGGTCTAATCAGCCCCAGCATTTT	CASRLGQGSNQPQHF
TRBV7-8	NA	NA	TRBJ1-1	TGTGCCAGCAGCACGCCGACCCAAGGGGCTGAAGCTTTCTTT	CASSTPTQGAEAFF
TRBV28	TRBD1	NA	TRBJ2-1	TGTGCCAGCAGTTCTACCGGGACAGGGAGGAATGAGCAGTTCTTC	CASSSTGTGRNEQFF
TRBV4-1	NA	NA	TRBJ1-1	TGCGCCAGCAGCTTTCTGGGAGGGGCATCTGAAGCTTTCTTT	CASSFLGGASEAFF
TRBV5-4	TRBD2	NA	TRBJ2-3	TGTGCCAGCAGCTTGGAGCGGGGGGGCGGTGCAGATACGCAGTATTTT	CASSLERGGGADTQYF
TRBV9	TRBD2	NA	TRBJ2-5	TGTGCCAGCAGCCCCCGGACTAGCGGGCTGGAGACCCAGTACTTC	CASSPRTSGLETQYF
TRBV5-1	NA	NA	TRBJ2-1	TGCGCCAGCAGCTTGTCATCAGACAACAATGAGCAGTTCTTC	CASSLSSDNNEQFF
TRBV6-6	NA	NA	TRBJ2-7	TGTGCCAGCAGTTACTCAGGAGGGCGAAGCTCCTACGAGCAGTACTTC	CASSYSGGRSSYEQYF
TRBV19	NA	NA	TRBJ1-3	TGTGCCAGTACCCTCGGGATGCCCGGCATTTGGCGTTTT	CASTLGMPGIWRF